Below are 12 T cell receptor beta chains sequenced from a single sample in a study of T-cell reconstitution after alpha-beta-depleted transplantation in children. Unique molecular identifiers tagged the TCRbeta library. TCRdb reprocessed the PCR reads with MiXCR, giving one entry per CDR3 protein. The sample records fewer than 1 million distinct CDR3 sequences, under 20% being singletons. Sequencing used PBMCs, mostly from graft donor cells, obtained 360 days after TCRalphabeta/CD19-depleted stem cell transplant. These receptor sequences come from a male patient between 10 and 17 years old who had a stem cell transplant for acute lymphoblastic leukemia, so the T cells may come from the graft donor.

The genes are TRBV19 and TRBJ2-3, with no clear D. The CDR3 extends over 15 amino acids. The V gene lost 2 bases and the J gene lost 6 bases, with 15 bases spanning the gap. CDR1 LNHDA and CDR2 SQIVND come from the germline V gene (reference sequence). CDR3 coding DNA: TGTGCCAGTAGTATAAGGAGACTGCGGTCCGATACGCAGTATTTT. It yields the protein CASSIRRLRSDTQYF.

The chain combines TRBV4-2 with TRBJ1-6, with D unresolved. The V and J ends lost 0 bases and 6 bases respectively, with 9 bases between them. In germline, CDR1 is LGHNA, CDR2 YNFKEQ. This CDR3 region has 15 residues. CDR3 coding DNA: TGTGCCAGCAGCCAAGATCTAGGGTTTAATTCACCCCTCCACTTT. It yields the protein CASSQDLGFNSPLHF.

The V call is TRBV4-1, the J call TRBJ2-7; 11 bases line up with TRBD2. The germline CDR1 and CDR2 sequences are MGHRA and YSYEKL. The V segment lost 3 bases and the J segment 3 bases; nucleotides outside the gene matches: 4. This CDR3 comprises 15 residues. The CDR3 reads CASSHSTSGIYEQYF. The DNA for the CDR3 is TGCGCCAGCAGCCATTCGACTAGCGGGATCTACGAGCAGTACTTC.

V and J are TRBV9 and TRBJ2-1; 7 bases line up with TRBD2. The germline CDR1 and CDR2 sequences are SGDLS and YYNGEE. The CDR3 spans 16 residues. V lost 0 bases to trimming and J lost 3 bases; unmatched junction nucleotides: 6. CDR3 in amino acids: CASSVVGLADYNEQFF. The CDR3 nucleotides read TGTGCCAGCAGCGTAGTAGGTCTAGCGGACTACAATGAGCAGTTCTTC.

This clonotype showed up many times. This rearrangement joins TRBV12-3 or TRBV12-4 to TRBJ2-3; D is unresolved. V lost 6 bases and J lost 2, with 6 bases in between. The CDR3 totals 12 residues. Here the CDR3 reads CASRPDTDTQYF. CDR3 coding DNA: TGTGCCAGCAGGCCAGACACAGATACGCAGTATTTT.

This clonotype was detected only a few times. The V call is TRBV7-2, the J call TRBJ2-3; D is uncertain. The ends were cut back, 4 bases at V and 6 bases at J, with 11 bases in the middle. Germline CDR1 and CDR2: SGHTA and FQGNSA. The CDR3 sequence is 13 residues long. The CDR3 DNA reads TGTGCCAGCAGCTCGCCGCTATTGGATACGCAGTATTTT. As protein: CASSSPLLDTQYF.

This clonotype was counted many times. This chain joins TRBV6-5 and TRBJ2-1; TRBD1 aligns across 7 bases. The CDR3 covers 16 residues. Looked up from germline, CDR1 is MNHEY and CDR2 is SVGAGI. V shed 1 base, J shed 3 bases, and the junction held 6 bases outside the gene matches. The CDR3: CASSYYFWDSYNEQFF. CDR3 in DNA: TGTGCCAGCAGTTACTATTTCTGGGACAGCTACAATGAGCAGTTCTTC.

In regard to this clonotype: The junction differs from germline at one of its ends, possibly a read error. V and J are TRBV27 and TRBJ2-3, with D perhaps TRBD2 (6 bases). There are 18 residues in the CDR3. Germline assignment: CDR1 MNHEY and CDR2 SMNVEV (reference sequence). The CDR3 region has the DNA TGCACCAGCAGTGGCCCCCGGGACGGGAGCAAAAGCACAGATACGCAGTATTTT. This gives the protein CTSSGPRDGSKSTDTQYF.

This clonotype was seen a handful of times. The chain recombines TRBV5-1 with TRBJ2-1; TRBD2 matches 16 bases. V trimming: 3 bases; J trimming: 1 base; junction bases outside the gene matches: 16. The CDR3 consists of 22 residues. Germline V gene sequence: CDR1 SGHRS, CDR2 YFSETQ. Here the CDR3 DNA reads TGCGCCAGCAGCTCGGGACTAGCGGGAGGGCGCCATTACTCGAATTCCTACAATGAGCAGTTCTTC. It is translated as CASSSGLAGGRHYSNSYNEQFF.

This clonotype was seen a few times. The chain recombines TRBV7-9 with TRBJ1-1; no reliable D call. The CDR3 has 17 amino acids. Germline V gene data show CDR1 as SEHNR and CDR2 as FQNEAQ (reference sequence). V was clipped by 3 bases and J by 5 bases, with 22 bases between them. The CDR3 region is CASSFPSSQGNRTEAFF. CDR3 in DNA: TGTGCCAGCAGCTTCCCGAGCTCCCAAGGGAATCGTACTGAAGCTTTCTTT.

A few counts support this clonotype. The rearrangement uses TRBV6-5 and TRBJ2-1; 9 positions agree with TRBD1. This CDR3 spans 16 amino acids. V was clipped by 2 bases and J by 7 bases; unmatched bases: 9. CDR1 and CDR2 from the germline V gene are MNHEY and SVGAGI. CDR3 in amino acids: CASSYLRDRERNEQFF. The CDR3 DNA follows: TGTGCCAGCAGTTACCTCCGGGACAGGGAGCGTAATGAGCAGTTCTTC.

This clonotype was found many times. V gene TRBV12-3 or TRBV12-4 combines with J gene TRBJ1-1; 7 positions match TRBD1. The CDR3 has 13 residues. V lost 6 bases to trimming and J lost 3 bases; unmatched junction nucleotides: 4. The CDR3 DNA reads TGTGCCAGCAGCTTTGACAGGGACACTGAAGCTTTCTTT. Protein sequence: CASSFDRDTEAFF.